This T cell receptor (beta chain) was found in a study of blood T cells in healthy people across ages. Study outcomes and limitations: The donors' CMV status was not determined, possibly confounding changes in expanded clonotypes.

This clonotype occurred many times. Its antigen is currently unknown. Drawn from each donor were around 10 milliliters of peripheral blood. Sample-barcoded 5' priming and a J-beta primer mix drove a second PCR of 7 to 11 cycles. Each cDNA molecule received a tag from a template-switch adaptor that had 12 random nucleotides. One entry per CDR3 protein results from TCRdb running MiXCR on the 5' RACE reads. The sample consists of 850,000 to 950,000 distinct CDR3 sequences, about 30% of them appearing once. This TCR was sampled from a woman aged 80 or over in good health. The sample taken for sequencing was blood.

The CDR3, as DNA: TGCAGTGCTCCTCGGACAGGGAGGAGAAACTATGGCTACACCTTC. It yields the protein CSAPRTGRRNYGYTF. The chain links TRBV20-1 to TRBJ1-2; 8 nucleotides agree with TRBD1. V gave up 5 bases and J gave up 2 bases; unmatched junction bases: 10. Germline lookup yields CDR1 DFQATT and CDR2 SNEGSKA (reference sequence). The CDR3 sequence is 15 residues long.